This T cell receptor (beta chain) was sequenced for a study of T cell changes during pregnancy in multiple sclerosis. Method: immunoSEQ multiplex PCR; TCRdb's copy keeps in-frame clones and lacks some. The table has tens of thousands of clones, roughly 93% seen once. V lost 4 bases, J lost 6 bases, and 6 bases stayed unmatched. From germline, CDR1 is MNHEY and CDR2 SMNVEV (reference sequence). The CDR3 runs to 13 residues. This clone has just one count. This clonotype originated in a female donor with multiple sclerosis, enrolled in a pregnancy study. The chain uses TRBV27 and TRBJ2-7; the match to TRBD2 covers 7 bases. Sequences were derived from CD8+ T cells from peripheral blood mononuclear cells, sampled in the second trimester of pregnancy. CDR3 loop: CASSSRLAPEQYF. As DNA, the CDR3 is TGTGCCAGCAGTTCAAGACTAGCCCCCGAGCAGTACTTC.